This is a list of T cell receptor beta chains from one sample in a study of beta chain features in type 1 diabetes. Data came from immunoSEQ multiplex PCR; TCRdb stores just in-frame clones and leaves some out. The data contain about 350,000 clones, roughly a fifth of them singletons. The material sequenced was naive CD4+ T cells from blood. Receptor source: a woman aged 18-35 years in good health. Both conserved end residues are part of each CDR3. The D gene is left open where the match is weak. Size values are once, few and many counts, or a class for expanded clones, and some rows have none.

cdr3_length	v_call	clone_size	j_call	d_call	cdr3_aa	cdr3_nt
14	TRBV19	-	TRBJ1-2	TRBD1	CASNGQGANYGYTF	TGTGCCAGCAACGGACAGGGGGCCAACTATGGCTACACCTTC
14	TRBV30	few	TRBJ1-1	-	CAWSVGPQGKEAFF	TGTGCCTGGAGTGTAGGACCCCAGGGGAAAGAAGCTTTCTTT
16	TRBV27	-	TRBJ1-1	TRBD1	CASSPGQGFANTEAFF	TGTGCCAGCAGCCCGGGACAGGGTTTTGCGAACACTGAAGCTTTCTTT
12	TRBV2	-	TRBJ2-1	-	CAFGRSYNEQFF	TGTGCCTTCGGTCGTTCCTACAATGAGCAGTTCTTC
15	TRBV18	-	TRBJ2-7	-	CASSLGSTSSYEQYF	TGTGCCAGCTCACTGGGCAGTACCAGCTCCTACGAGCAGTACTTC
15	TRBV9	-	TRBJ1-4	-	CASSAGEGRGEKLFF	TGTGCCAGCAGCGCGGGGGAAGGGCGCGGCGAAAAACTGTTTTTT
15	TRBV21-1	few	TRBJ2-7	-	CASRAPPETDYEQYF	TGTGCCAGCAGAGCCCCACCCGAGACAGATTACGAGCAGTACTTC
15	TRBV19	few	TRBJ1-1	TRBD1	CASSEHRGWNTEAFF	TGTGCCAGTAGTGAACACAGGGGATGGAACACTGAAGCTTTCTTT
16	TRBV7-2	-	TRBJ2-1	-	CASSSSSSTLHNEQFF	TGTGCCAGCAGCTCTTCATCTTCGACTCTCCACAATGAGCAGTTCTTC
14	TRBV7-9	-	TRBJ2-3	-	CASRHGQFTDTQYF	TGTGCCAGCAGACACGGACAGTTCACAGATACGCAGTATTTT
16	TRBV7-3	-	TRBJ2-6	-	CASSLASLSGANVLTF	TGTGCCAGCAGCTTAGCGTCCCTCTCTGGGGCCAACGTCCTGACTTTC
15	TRBV9	-	TRBJ2-5	-	CASSVGGSVQETQYF	TGTGCCAGCAGCGTAGGAGGGTCCGTACAAGAGACCCAGTACTTC
14	TRBV30	-	TRBJ2-7	-	CAWSGFGGGYEQYF	TGTGCCTGGAGTGGTTTTGGGGGAGGCTACGAGCAGTACTTC
15	TRBV4-1	once	TRBJ2-7	TRBD2	CASSHPERGAYEQYF	TGCGCCAGCAGCCACCCAGAGCGGGGGGCCTACGAGCAGTACTTC